A single TCR beta chain is shown here with its context. Antigen: not known. This entry belongs to a study of T cells after posttransplantation cyclophosphamide. Study-wide findings and caveats: Later blood repertoires were often dominated by clones from the donor CD8+ memory compartment. Recipient CMV seropositivity and CMV reactivation strongly tracked TRB clonality. TRB overlap between skin or GI tissue T cells and blood was limited.

Germline-derived CDR1 and CDR2 are MRHNA and SNTAGT. Losses at the gene ends were 5 bases for V and 5 bases for J; bases not matched to a gene: 2. The CDR3 is made up of 13 amino acids. Some clones are missing from TCRdb's copy, which holds only in-frame ones; the method was immunoSEQ multiplex PCR. This table holds approximately 40,000 clones, roughly 73% found once. A marrow graft followed busulfan-fludarabine conditioning, with cyclophosphamide on days +3 and +4. The sequences come from CD4+ T cells sorted from blood, collected roughly 2,000 days after a stem cell transplant with posttransplant cyclophosphamide. This receptor was identified in a female patient in her thirties or forties who received an allogeneic stem cell transplant from a related donor, was CMV-positive, and had no GVHD. Some T cells may have originated in the graft donor. This sequence joins TRBV6-4 and TRBJ2-5; 10 bases are shared with TRBD2. This CDR3 is CASSSAGGETQYF. The DNA for the CDR3 is TGTGCCAGCAGTTCAGCGGGGGGGGAGACCCAGTACTTC.